This T cell receptor (beta chain) was retrieved from a study of blood T cell repertoires in COVID-19. Libraries were prepared by immunoSEQ multiplex PCR; TCRdb keeps only in-frame clonotypes and omits some of them. The sample carries around 7,000 clones, more than 80% recorded once. The CDR3 runs 17 residues. V was clipped by 5 bases and J by 8 bases; unmatched bases: 16. Germline V gene sequence: CDR1 MNHNY, CDR2 SVGAGI (reference sequence). The chain combines TRBV6-6 with TRBJ2-1; 9 nucleotides agree with TRBD2. This TCR derives from a human donor with active COVID-19. The donor label of this sample is uncertain. The sequenced sample was peripheral blood. The CDR3 DNA reads TGTGCCAGCAGTCCCCGTGGTCTAGCGGGATATAGGGATGAGCAGTTCTTC. Translation: CASSPRGLAGYRDEQFF.